This TCR beta chain originates from a study of long-term antiretroviral therapy in people with HIV. Across the study: The earliest specimens came about a decade ahead of the 2015 immediate-ART recommendation. Overall study findings and caveats: HIV repertoires spanned tighter CDR3 length ranges than controls did. Whichever time point was examined, clones expanded before ART dominated the repertoire. Diversity increased after ART yet remained lower than in transplant donor controls.

A word on this clone: Its target is unknown.

The CDR3 sequence is 15 residues long. Trimming pared 4 bases from V and 1 base from J, leaving 13 bases between. Germline V CDR1 and CDR2: LNHDA, SQIVND (reference sequence). The run of the v3.0 immunoSEQ assay was at survey level. Using immunoSEQ multiplex PCR, the repertoire was profiled, and TCRdb retains in-frame clones only, with some absent. Here the sample spans roughly 9,100 clones, about four fifths being singletons. This TCR was recovered from a man in his forties with HIV. This rearrangement joins TRBV19 to TRBJ1-1; possibly TRBD1 for D (5 bases). The input for sequencing was unsorted PBMCs, taken 1.8 years before starting antiretroviral therapy. CDR3 nucleotide sequence: TGTGCCAGTAGTACGAAGTGGGGGGGGAACACTGAAGCTTTCTTT. Protein: CASSTKWGGNTEAFF.